The present entry profiles one TCR beta chain with its context. The data stem from a study of OX40 agonist ivuxolimab in advanced cancers. Profiled with immunoSEQ multiplex PCR; TCRdb holds only in-frame clones, not every one. The table records more than 55,000 clones, roughly nine tenths of them present only once. The CDR3 is made up of 17 amino acids. Trimming stripped 0 bases from V and 10 bases from J, with 19 bases between. Germline CDR1 and CDR2: SGHVS and FNYEAQ. This specimen consisted of CD4+ or CD8+ T cells sorted from blood, obtained in a trial of the OX40 agonist ivuxolimab. V is TRBV7-6 and J is TRBJ1-6; D perhaps matches TRBD1 (5 bases). This receptor was identified in an adult with an advanced solid tumor such as melanoma, head and neck, liver or kidney cancer. The CDR3 bases are TGTGCCAGCAGCTTAGCAGATCGTCGACAGTTTGGATCACCCCTCCACTTT. Its translation: CASSLADRRQFGSPLHF.